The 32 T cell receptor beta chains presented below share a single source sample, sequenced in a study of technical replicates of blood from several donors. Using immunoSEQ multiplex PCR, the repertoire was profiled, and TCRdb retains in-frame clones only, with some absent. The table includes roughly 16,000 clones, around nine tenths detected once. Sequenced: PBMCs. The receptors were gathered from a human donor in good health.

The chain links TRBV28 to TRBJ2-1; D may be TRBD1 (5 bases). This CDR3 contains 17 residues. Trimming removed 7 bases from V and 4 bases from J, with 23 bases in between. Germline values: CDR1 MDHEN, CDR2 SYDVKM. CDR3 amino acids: CASTTFAAGWPYNEQFF. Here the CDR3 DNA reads TGTGCCAGCACCACTTTCGCGGCAGGGTGGCCTTACAATGAGCAGTTCTTC. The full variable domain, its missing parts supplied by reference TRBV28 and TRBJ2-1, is DVKVTQSSRYLVKRTGEKVFLECVQDMDHENMFWYRQDPGLGLRLIYFSYDVKMKEKGDIPEGYSVSREKKERFSLILESASTNQTSMYLCASTTFAAGWPYNEQFFGPGTRLTVL.

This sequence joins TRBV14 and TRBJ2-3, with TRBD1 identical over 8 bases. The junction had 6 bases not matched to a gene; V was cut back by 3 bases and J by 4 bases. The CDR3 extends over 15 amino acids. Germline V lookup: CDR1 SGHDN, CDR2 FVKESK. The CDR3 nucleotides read TGTGCCAGCAGCCAGACAGGGGTGAAGGCAGATACGCAGTATTTT. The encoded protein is CASSQTGVKADTQYF.

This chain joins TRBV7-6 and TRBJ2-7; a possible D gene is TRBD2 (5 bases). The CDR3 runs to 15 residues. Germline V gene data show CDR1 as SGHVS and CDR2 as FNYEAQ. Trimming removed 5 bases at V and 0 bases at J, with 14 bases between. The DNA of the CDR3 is TGTGCCAGCAGCGTTCTGGAGCGGAGCTCCTACGAGCAGTACTTC. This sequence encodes CASSVLERSSYEQYF.

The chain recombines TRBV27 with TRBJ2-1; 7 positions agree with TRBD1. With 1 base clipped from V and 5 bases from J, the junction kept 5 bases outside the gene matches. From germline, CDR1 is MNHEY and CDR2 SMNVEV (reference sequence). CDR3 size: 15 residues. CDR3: CASSLLGTGDNEQFF. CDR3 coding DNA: TGTGCCAGCAGTTTATTGGGCACAGGGGACAATGAGCAGTTCTTC.

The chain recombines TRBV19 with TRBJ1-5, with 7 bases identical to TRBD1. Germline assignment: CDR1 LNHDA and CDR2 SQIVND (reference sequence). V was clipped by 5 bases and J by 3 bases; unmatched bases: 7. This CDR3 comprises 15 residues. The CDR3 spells CASSWGQSINQPQHF. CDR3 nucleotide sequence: TGTGCCAGTAGTTGGGGACAGAGTATCAATCAGCCCCAGCATTTT.

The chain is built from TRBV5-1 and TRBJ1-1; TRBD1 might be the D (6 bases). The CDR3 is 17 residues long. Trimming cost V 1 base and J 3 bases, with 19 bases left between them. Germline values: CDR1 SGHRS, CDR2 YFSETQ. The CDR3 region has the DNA TGCGCCAGCAGCTTGATGGGGGCGGAGGGACTATACACTGAAGCTTTCTTT. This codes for CASSLMGAEGLYTEAFF.

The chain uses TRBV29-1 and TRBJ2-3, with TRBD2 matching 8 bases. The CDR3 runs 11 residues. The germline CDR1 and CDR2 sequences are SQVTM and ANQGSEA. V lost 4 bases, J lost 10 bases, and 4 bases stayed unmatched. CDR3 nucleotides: TGCAGCGTTGTAGCGGGATCAGCGCAGTATTTT. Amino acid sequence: CSVVAGSAQYF.

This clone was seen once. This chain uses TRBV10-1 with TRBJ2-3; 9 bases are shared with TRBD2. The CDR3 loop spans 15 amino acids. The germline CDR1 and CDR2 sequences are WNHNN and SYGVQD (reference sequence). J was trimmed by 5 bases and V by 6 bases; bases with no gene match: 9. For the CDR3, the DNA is TGCGCCAGCAGGTCCCTAGCGGGGAGGGGAGATACGCAGTATTTT. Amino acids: CASRSLAGRGDTQYF.

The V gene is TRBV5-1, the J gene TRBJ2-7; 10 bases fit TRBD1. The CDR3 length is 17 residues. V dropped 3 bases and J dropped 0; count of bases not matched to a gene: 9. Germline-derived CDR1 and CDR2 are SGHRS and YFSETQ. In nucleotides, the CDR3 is TGCGCCAGCAGCTCAATCCGGGACAGGGGACCCTCCTACGAGCAGTACTTC. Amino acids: CASSSIRDRGPSYEQYF.

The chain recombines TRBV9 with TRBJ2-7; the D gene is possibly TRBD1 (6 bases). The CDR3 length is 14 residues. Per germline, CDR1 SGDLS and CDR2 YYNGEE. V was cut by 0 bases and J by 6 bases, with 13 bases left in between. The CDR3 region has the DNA TGTGCCAGCAGCGTAGAGGGACAAAACTCCGAGCAGTACTTC. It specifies CASSVEGQNSEQYF.

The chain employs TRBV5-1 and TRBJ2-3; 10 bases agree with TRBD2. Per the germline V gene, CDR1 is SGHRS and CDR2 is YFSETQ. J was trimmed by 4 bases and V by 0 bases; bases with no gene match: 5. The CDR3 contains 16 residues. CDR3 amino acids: CASSLALAGAPDTQYF. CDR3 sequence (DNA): TGCGCCAGCAGCTTGGCTCTAGCGGGAGCCCCAGATACGCAGTATTTT.

The CDR3 DNA is TGCGCCAGCATCATCTCACCGTGGAGAAACACTGAAGCTTTCTTT. Protein: CASIISPWRNTEAFF. This chain joins TRBV5-1 and TRBJ1-1; unclear D gene. The CDR3 contains 15 residues. Germline CDR1 SGHRS, CDR2 YFSETQ. V dropped 6 bases and J dropped 2 bases, with 17 bases sitting between them.

The DNA for the CDR3 is TGTGCCAGCAGATTAAGTTATACTAGTTATGAGCAGTTCTTC. Amino acid sequence: CASRLSYTSYEQFF. The rearrangement links TRBV11-2 to TRBJ2-1, with D possibly being TRBD2 (5 bases). The length of the CDR3 is 14 residues. CDR1 and CDR2 (germline): SGHAT, FQNNGV. V was shortened by 6 bases and J by 8 bases, with 17 bases between the two germline ends.

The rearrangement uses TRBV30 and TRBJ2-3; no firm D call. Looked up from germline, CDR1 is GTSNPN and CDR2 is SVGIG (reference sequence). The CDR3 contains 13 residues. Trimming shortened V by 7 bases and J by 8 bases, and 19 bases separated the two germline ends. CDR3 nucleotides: TGTGCCTTGGATCGTGCTGGTACTACTACGCAGTATTTT. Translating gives CALDRAGTTTQYF.

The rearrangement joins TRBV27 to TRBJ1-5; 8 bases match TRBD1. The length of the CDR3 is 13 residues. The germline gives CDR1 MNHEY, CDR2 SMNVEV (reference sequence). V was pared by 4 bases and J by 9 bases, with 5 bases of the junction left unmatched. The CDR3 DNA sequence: TGTGCCAGCAGTTCAGCACAGGGGGGGCCCCAGCATTTT. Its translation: CASSSAQGGPQHF.

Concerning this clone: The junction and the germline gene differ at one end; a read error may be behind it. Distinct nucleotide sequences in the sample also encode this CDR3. DNA of the CDR3: TGTGCCAGCAGCCAACACCCGGGACAAGGGTACACCGAAGCTTTCTTT. Its translation is CASSQHPGQGYTEAFF. V usage is TRBV13 and J usage is TRBJ1-1, with D possibly matching TRBD1 (6 bases). Germline V lookup: CDR1 PRHDT, CDR2 FYEKMQ (reference sequence). This CDR3 spans 16 amino acids.

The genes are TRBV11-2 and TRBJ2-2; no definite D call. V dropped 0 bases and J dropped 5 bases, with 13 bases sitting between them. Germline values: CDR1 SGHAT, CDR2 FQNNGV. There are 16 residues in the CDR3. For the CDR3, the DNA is TGTGCCAGCAGCTTAGATCGGTCTCTTTATACCGGGGAGCTGTTTTTT. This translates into CASSLDRSLYTGELFF.

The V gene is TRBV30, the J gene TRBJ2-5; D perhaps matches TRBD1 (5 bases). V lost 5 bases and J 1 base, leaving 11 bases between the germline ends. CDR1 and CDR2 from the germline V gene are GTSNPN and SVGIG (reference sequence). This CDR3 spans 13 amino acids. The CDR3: CAWGLGVQETQYF. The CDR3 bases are TGTGCCTGGGGTTTAGGGGTCCAAGAGACCCAGTACTTC. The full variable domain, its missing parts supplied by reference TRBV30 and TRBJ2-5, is SQTIHQWPATLVQPVGSPLSLECTVEGTSNPNLYWYRQAAGRGLQLLFYSVGIGQISSEVPQNLSASRPQDRQFILSSKKLLLSDSGFYLCAWGLGVQETQYFGPGTRLLVL.

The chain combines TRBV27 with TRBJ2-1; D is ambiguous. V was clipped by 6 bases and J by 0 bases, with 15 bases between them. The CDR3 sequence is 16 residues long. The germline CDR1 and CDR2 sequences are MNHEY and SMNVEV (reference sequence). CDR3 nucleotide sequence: TGTGCCAGCAGCCCCTATCGAGGCATCTCCTACAATGAGCAGTTCTTC. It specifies CASSPYRGISYNEQFF.

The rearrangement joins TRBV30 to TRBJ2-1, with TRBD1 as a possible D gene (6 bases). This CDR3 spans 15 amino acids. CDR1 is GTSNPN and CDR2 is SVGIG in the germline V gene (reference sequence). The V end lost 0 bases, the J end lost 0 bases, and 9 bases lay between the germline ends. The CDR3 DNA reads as TGTGCCTGGAGTGTGCAGGGGAGCTCCTACAATGAGCAGTTCTTC. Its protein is CAWSVQGSSYNEQFF. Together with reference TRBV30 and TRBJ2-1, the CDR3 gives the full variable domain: SQTIHQWPATLVQPVGSPLSLECTVEGTSNPNLYWYRQAAGRGLQLLFYSVGIGQISSEVPQNLSASRPQDRQFILSSKKLLLSDSGFYLCAWSVQGSSYNEQFFGPGTRLTVL.

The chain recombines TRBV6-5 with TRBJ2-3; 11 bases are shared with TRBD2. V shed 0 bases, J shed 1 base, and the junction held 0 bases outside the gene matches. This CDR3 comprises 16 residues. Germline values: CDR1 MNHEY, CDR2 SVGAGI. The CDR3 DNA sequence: TGTGCCAGCAGTTACTCGGGACTAGCGGGCACAGATACGCAGTATTTT. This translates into CASSYSGLAGTDTQYF.

The CDR3 protein is CASEGSEQSAKNIQYF. CDR3 nucleotides: TGTGCCAGTGAGGGTAGCGAACAATCAGCCAAAAACATTCAGTACTTC. This rearrangement joins TRBV28 to TRBJ2-4; D is possibly TRBD2 (5 bases). V shed 9 bases and J shed 0 bases, with 18 bases lying between them. CDR1 and CDR2 (germline): MDHEN, SYDVKM. This CDR3 has 16 amino acids.

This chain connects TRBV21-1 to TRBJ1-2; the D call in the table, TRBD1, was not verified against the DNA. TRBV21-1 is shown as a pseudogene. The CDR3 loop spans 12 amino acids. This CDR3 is CASRGTPHGYTF. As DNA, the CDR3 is TGTGCCAGCCGAGGGACACCACATGGCTACACCTTC.

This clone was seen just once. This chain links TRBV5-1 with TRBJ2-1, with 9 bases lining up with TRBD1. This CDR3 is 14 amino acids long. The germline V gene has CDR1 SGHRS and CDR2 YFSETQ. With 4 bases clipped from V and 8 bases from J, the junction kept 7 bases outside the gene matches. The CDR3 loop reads CASSGTGGRDEQFF. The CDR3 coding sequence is TGCGCCAGCAGCGGAACAGGGGGCCGAGATGAGCAGTTCTTC. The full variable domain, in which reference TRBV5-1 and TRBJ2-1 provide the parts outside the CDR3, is KAGVTQTPRYLIKTRGQQVTLSCSPISGHRSVSWYQQTPGQGLQFLFEYFSETQRNKGNFPGRFSGRQFSNSRSEMNVSTLELGDSALYLCASSGTGGRDEQFFGPGTRLTVL.

The CDR3: CASSLMPSGNYEQYF. The CDR3 nucleotides read TGTGCCAGCAGCTTAATGCCTAGCGGGAACTACGAGCAGTACTTC. V usage is TRBV7-3 and J usage is TRBJ2-7; 9 positions match TRBD2. V trimming: 1 base; J trimming: 3 bases; junction bases outside the gene matches: 4. Per the germline V gene, CDR1 is SGHTA and CDR2 is FQGTGA. The CDR3 length is 15 residues.

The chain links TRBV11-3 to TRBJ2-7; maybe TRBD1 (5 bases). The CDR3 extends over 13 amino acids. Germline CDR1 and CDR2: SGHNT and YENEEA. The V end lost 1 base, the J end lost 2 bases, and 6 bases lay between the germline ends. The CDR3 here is CASSLGQPYEQYF. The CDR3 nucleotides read TGTGCCAGCAGCTTAGGACAGCCCTACGAGCAGTACTTC.

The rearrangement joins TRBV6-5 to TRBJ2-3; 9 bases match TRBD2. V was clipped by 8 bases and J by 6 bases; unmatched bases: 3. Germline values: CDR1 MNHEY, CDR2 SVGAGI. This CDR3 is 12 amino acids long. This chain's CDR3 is CASQTSGDTQYF. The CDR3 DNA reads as TGTGCCAGCCAGACTAGCGGCGATACGCAGTATTTT.

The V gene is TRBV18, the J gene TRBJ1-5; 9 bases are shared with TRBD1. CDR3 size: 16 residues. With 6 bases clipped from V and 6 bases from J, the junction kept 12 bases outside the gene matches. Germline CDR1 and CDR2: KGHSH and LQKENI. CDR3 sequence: CASSLGVTGGGQPQHF. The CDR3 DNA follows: TGTGCCAGCTCCCTTGGGGTTACAGGGGGCGGTCAGCCCCAGCATTTT.

DNA for the CDR3: TGTGCCAGCAGTTGGGGGGGAAGCGGAAACTACAATGAGCAGTTCTTC. Protein sequence: CASSWGGSGNYNEQFF. The chain is built from TRBV25-1 and TRBJ2-1; TRBD2 aligns across 7 bases. Germline trimming cut 5 bases from V and 3 bases from J; bases unmatched to any gene: 10. The length of the CDR3 is 16 residues. The germline V gene has CDR1 MGHDK and CDR2 SYGVNS.

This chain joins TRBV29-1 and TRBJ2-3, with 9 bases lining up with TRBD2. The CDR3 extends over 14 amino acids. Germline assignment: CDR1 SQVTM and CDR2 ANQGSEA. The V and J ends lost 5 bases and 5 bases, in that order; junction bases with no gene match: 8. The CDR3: CSVNAATSGDTQYF. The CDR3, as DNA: TGCAGCGTTAATGCCGCGACTAGCGGAGATACGCAGTATTTT.

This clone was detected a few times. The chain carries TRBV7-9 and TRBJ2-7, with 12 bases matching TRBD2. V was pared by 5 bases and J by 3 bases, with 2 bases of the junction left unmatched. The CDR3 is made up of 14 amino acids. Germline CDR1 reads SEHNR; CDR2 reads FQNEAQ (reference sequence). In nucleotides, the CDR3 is TGTGCCAGCAGCATGACTAGCGGGAGCTACGAGCAGTACTTC. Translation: CASSMTSGSYEQYF.

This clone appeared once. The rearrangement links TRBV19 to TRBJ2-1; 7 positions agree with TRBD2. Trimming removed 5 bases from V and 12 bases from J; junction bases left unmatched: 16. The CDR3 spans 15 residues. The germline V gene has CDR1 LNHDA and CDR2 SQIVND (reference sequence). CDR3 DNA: TGTGCCAGTAGTTTACCAGGAGCAGCGGGAATTCCGCAGTTCTTC. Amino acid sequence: CASSLPGAAGIPQFF.